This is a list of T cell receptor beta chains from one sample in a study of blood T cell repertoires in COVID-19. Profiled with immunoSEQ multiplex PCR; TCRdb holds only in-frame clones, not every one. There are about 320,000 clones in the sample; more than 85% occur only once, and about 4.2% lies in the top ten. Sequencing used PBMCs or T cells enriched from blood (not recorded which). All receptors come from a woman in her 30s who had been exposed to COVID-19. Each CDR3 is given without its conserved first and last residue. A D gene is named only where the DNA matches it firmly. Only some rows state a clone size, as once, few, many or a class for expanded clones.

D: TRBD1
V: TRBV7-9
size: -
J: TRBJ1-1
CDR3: ASTLGGGMNTEAF

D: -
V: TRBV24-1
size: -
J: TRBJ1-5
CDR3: ATLTGESSNQPQH

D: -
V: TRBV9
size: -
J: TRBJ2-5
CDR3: ASSVDSFKETQY

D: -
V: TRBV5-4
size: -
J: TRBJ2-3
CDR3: ASSVRTDTQY

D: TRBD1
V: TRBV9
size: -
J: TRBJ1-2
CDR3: ASRRQGNGYT

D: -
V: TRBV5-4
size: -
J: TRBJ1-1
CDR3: ASSLDTSNTEAF

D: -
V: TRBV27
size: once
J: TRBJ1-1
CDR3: ASSLSGRGTEAF

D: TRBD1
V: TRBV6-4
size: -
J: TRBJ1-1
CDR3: ASSEGQGSTEAF

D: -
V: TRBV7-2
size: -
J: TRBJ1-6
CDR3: ASSLYYNSPLH

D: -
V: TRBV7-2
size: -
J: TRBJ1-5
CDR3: ASSLAREPGPQH

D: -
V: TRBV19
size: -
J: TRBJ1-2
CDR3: ASSETGYGYT

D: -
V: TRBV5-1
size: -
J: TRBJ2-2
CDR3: ASGVAGAGELF

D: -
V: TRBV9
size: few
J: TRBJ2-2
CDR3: ASSVITGELF

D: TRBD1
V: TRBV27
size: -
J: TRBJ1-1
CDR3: ASSLWTGPNTEAF

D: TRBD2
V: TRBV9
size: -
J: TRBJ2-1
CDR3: ASSVSSGGQNEQF

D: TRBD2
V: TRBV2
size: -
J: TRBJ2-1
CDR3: ASGGAGDNEQF

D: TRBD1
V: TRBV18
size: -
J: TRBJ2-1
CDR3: ASSPRQGVSSYNEQF

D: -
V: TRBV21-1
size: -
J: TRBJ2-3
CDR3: ASKSRLAGGSTDTQY

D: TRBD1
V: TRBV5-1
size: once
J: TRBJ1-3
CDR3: ASSLGTAGNTIY

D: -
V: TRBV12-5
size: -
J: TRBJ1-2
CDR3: ASGETQGNYGYT

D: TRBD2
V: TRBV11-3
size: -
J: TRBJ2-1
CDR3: ASSLDGGSGAYEQF

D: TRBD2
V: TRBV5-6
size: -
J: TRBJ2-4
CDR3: ASSLYSGTDGGNIQY

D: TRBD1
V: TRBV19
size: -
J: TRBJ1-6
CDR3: ASSISQGNSPLH

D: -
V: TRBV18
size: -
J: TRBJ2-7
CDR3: ASSPDLELYEQY

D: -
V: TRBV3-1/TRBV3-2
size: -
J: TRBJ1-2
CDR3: ASSLTRNPGGYGYT

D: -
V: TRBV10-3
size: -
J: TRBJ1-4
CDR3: AISEWGGTATNEKLF

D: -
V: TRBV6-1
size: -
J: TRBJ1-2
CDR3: ASSEGAGPGYGYT

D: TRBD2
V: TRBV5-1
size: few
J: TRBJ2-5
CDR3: ASRGTSGAFSETQY

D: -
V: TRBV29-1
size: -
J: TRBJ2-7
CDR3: SVQKGEYEQY

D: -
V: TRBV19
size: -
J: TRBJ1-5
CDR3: ASSMVVRVNQPQH

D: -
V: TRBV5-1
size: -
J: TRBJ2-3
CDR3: ASSTSGLTDTQY

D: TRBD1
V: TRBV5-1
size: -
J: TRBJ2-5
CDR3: ASSPRGPRQETQY

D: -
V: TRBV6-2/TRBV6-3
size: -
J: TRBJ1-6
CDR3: ASSLFLSLH

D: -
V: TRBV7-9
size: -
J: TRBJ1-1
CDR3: ASSLGFPGITEAF

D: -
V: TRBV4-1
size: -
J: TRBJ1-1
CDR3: ASRRTGSEAF

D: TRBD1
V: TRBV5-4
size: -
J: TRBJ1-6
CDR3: ASNLDRGNSPLH

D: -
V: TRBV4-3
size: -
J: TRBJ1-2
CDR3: ASSRHPGRGGISGGYT

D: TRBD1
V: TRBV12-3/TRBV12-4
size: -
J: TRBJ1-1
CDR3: ASSPGTGFEAF

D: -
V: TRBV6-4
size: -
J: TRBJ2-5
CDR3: ASSSSFQETQY

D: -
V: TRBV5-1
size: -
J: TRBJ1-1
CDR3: ASSLAPESEAF

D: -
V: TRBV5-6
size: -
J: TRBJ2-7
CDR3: ASSFLSYEQY

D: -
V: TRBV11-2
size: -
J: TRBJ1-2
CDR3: ASSVTKDYGYT